This T cell receptor beta chain was identified in a study of cytotoxic CD8 clonotypes in ibrutinib-treated CLL. Trimming took 6 bases from V and 6 from J, leaving 8 bases between them. Germline V gives CDR1 MDHEN, CDR2 SYDVKM. The CDR3 has 11 amino acids. This clone has a handful of counts. Its antigen remains unidentified. Method: immunoSEQ multiplex PCR; TCRdb's copy keeps in-frame clones and lacks some. The sample has 150,000 or so clones, about 79% seen once. Points from the study as a whole: Once treatment began, public clonotypes, which were uncommon, contracted or stayed stable. Patients had baseline clonality above age-matched healthy donors, and this clonality moved with circulating CD8+ T-cell counts. Baseline levels were approached again at progression, after clonality had risen at ibrutinib response.

The sequencing used PBMCs, collected after 12 months of ibrutinib treatment. The origin of this receptor is a human donor with chronic lymphocytic leukemia. V gene TRBV28 combines with J gene TRBJ2-5, with D unresolved. In DNA form, the CDR3 reads TGTGCCAGCAGAACGGGCCAGACCCAGTACTTC. It yields the protein CASRTGQTQYF.